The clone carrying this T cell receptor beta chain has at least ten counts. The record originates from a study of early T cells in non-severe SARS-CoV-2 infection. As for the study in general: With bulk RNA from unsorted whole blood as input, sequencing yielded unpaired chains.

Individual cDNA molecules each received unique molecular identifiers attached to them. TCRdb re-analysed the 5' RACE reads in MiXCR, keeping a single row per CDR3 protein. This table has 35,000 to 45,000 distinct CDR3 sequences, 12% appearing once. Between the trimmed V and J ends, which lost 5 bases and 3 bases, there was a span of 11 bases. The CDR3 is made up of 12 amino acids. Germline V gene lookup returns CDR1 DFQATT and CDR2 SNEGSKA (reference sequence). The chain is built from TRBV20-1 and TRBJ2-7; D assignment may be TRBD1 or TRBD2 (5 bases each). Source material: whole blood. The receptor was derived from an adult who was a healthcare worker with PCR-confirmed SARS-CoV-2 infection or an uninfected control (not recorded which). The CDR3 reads CSAGGGIYEQYF. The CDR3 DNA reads TGCAGTGCTGGTGGGGGAATCTACGAGCAGTACTTC.